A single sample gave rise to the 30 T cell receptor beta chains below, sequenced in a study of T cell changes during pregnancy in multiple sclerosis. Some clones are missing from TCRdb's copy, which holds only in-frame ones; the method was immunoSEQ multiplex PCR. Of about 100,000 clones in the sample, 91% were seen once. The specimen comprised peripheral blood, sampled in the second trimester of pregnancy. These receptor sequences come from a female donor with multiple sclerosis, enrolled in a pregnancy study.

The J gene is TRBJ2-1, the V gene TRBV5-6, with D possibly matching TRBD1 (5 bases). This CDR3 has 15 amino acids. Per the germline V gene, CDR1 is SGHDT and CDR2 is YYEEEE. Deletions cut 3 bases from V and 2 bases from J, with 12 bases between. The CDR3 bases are TGTGCCAGCAGCTCGGCAGGGTTGCCCTACAATGAGCAGTTCTTC. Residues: CASSSAGLPYNEQFF. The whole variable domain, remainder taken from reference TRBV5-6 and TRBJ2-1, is DAGVTQSPTHLIKTRGQQVTLRCSPKSGHDTVSWYQQALGQGPQFIFQYYEEEERQRGNFPDRFSGHQFPNYSSELNVNALLLGDSALYLCASSSAGLPYNEQFFGPGTRLTVL.

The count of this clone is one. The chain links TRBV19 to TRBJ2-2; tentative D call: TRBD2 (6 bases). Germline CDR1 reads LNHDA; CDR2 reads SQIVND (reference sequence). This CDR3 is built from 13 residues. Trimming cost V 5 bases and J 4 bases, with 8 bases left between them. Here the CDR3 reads CASSLGLTGELFF. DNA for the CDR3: TGTGCCAGTAGTTTGGGACTCACCGGGGAGCTGTTTTTT.

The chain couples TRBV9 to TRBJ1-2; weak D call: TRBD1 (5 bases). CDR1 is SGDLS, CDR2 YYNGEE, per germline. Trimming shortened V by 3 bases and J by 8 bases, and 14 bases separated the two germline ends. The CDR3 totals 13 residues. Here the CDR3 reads CASSATERGGYTF. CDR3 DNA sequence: TGTGCCAGCAGCGCGACAGAGAGAGGAGGCTACACCTTC.

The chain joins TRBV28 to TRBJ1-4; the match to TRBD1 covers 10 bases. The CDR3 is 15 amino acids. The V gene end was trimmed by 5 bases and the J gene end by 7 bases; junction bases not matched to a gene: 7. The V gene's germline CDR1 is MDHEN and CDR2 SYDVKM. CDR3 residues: CASSPPTGGLEKLFF. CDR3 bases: TGTGCCAGCAGTCCCCCGACAGGGGGCCTTGAAAAACTGTTTTTT.

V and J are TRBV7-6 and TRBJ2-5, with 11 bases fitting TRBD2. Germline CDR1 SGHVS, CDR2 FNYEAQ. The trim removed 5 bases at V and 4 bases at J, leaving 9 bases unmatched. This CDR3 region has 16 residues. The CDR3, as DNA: TGTGCCAGCAGCGTTAGCGGGAGGGCTTTTGGAGAGACCCAGTACTTC. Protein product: CASSVSGRAFGETQYF. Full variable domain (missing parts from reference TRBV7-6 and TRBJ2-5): GAGVSQSPRYKVTKRGQDVALRCDPISGHVSLYWYRQALGQGPEFLTYFNYEAQQDKSGLPNDRFSAERPEGSISTLTIQRTEQRDSAMYRCASSVSGRAFGETQYFGPGTRLLVL.

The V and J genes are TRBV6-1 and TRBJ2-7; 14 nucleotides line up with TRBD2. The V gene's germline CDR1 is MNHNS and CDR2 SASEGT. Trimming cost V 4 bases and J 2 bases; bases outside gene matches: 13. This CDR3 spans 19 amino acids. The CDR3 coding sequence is TGTGCCAGCAGTGGGAAACCGGGACTAGCGGGAGAGTCAACCTACGAGCAGTACTTC. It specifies CASSGKPGLAGESTYEQYF.

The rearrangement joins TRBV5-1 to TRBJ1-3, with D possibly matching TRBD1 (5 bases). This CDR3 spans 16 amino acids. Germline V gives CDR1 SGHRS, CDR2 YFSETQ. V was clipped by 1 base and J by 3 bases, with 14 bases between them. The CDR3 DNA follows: TGCGCCAGCAGCTTGTGGGGGGGAGTGGATGGAAACACCATATATTTT. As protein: CASSLWGGVDGNTIYF.

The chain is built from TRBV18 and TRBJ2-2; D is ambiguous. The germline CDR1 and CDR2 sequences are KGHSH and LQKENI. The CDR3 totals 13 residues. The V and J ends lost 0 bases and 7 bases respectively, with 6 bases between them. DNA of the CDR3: TGTGCCAGCTCACCACCCCTTAGCGGGGAGCTGTTTTTT. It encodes CASSPPLSGELFF.

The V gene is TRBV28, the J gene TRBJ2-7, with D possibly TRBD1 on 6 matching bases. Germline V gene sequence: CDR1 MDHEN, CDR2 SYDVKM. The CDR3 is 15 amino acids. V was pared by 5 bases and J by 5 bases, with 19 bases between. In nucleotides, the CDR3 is TGTGCCAGCAGTCTAGGGCCAGGGGCATTCAACGAGCAGTACTTC. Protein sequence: CASSLGPGAFNEQYF. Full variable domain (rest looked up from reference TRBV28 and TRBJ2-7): DVKVTQSSRYLVKRTGEKVFLECVQDMDHENMFWYRQDPGLGLRLIYFSYDVKMKEKGDIPEGYSVSREKKERFSLILESASTNQTSMYLCASSLGPGAFNEQYFGPGTRLTVT.

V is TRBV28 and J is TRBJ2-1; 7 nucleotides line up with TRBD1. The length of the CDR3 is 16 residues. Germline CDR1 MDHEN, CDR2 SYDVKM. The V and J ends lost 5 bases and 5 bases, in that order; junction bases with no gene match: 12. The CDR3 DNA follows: TGTGCCAGCAGTCTCTACAGGGGAGTAGTAGACAATGAGCAGTTCTTC. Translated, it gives CASSLYRGVVDNEQFF.

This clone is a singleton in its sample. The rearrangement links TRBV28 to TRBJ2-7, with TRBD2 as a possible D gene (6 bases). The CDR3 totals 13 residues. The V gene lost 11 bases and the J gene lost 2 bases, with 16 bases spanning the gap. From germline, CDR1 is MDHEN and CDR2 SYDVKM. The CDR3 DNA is TGTGCCGCCGGGGGTATAGGGGCCTACGAGCAGTACTTC. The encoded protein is CAAGGIGAYEQYF.

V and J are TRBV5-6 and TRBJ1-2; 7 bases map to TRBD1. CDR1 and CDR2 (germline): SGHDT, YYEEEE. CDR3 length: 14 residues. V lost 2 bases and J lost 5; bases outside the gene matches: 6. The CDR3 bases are TGTGCCAGCAGCTTCGGACAGGATCTTTATGGCTACACCTTC. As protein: CASSFGQDLYGYTF.

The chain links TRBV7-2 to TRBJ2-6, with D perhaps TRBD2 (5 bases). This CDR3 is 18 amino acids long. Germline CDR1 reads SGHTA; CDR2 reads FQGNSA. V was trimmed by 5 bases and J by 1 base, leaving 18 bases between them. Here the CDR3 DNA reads TGTGCCAGCAGCCCTAGAGGTCCCCGGGGTTCTGGGGCCAACGTCCTGACTTTC. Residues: CASSPRGPRGSGANVLTF.

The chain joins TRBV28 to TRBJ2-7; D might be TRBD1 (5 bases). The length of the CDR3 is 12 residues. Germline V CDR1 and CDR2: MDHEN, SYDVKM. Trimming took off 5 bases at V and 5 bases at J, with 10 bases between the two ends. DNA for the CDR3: TGTGCCAGCAGTCCAAGGACAAACGAGCAGTACTTC. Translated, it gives CASSPRTNEQYF.

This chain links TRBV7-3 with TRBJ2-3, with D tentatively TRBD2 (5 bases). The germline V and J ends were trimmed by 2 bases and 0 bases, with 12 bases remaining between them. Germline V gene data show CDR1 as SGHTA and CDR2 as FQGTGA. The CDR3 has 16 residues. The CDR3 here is CASSLWPGTSTDTQYF. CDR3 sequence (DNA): TGTGCCAGCAGCTTATGGCCGGGAACTAGCACAGATACGCAGTATTTT.

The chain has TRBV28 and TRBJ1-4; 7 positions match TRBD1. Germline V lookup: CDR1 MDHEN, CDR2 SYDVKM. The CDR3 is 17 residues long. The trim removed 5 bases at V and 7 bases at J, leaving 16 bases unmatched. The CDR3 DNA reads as TGTGCCAGCAGTACCACCCGGTCAGGGGGATTTGGTGAAAAACTGTTTTTT. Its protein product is CASSTTRSGGFGEKLFF.

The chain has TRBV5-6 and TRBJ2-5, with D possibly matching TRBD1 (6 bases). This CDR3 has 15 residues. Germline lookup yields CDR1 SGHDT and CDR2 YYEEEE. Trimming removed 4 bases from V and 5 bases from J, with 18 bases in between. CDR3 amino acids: CASSIWIGTYETQYF. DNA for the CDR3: TGTGCCAGCAGCATCTGGATTGGGACATATGAGACCCAGTACTTC.

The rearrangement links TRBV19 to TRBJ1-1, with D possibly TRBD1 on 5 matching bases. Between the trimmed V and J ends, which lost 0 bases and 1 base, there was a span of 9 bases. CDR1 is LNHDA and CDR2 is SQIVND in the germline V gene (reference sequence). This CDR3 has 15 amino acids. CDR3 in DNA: TGTGCCAGTAGTATAGACTGGACACCGAACACTGAAGCTTTCTTT. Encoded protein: CASSIDWTPNTEAFF.

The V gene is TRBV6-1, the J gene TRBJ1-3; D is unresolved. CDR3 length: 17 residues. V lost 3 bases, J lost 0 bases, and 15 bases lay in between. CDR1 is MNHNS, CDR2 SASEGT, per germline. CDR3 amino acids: CASSEKWAGVSGNTIYF. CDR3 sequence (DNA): TGTGCCAGCAGTGAGAAGTGGGCCGGGGTCTCTGGAAACACCATATATTTT.

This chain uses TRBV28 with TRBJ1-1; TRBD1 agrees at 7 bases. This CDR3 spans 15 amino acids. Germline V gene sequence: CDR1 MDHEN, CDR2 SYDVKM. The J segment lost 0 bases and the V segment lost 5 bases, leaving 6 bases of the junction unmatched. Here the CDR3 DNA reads TGTGCCAGCAGTCCTCAGACAGGGATGAACACTGAAGCTTTCTTT. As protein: CASSPQTGMNTEAFF.

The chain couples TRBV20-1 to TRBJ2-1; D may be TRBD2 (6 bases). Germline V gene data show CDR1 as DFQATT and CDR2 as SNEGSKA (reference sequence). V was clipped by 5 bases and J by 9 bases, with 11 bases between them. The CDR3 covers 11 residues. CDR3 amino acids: CSALLAIEQFF. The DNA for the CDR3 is TGCAGTGCTCTACTAGCTATTGAGCAGTTCTTC.

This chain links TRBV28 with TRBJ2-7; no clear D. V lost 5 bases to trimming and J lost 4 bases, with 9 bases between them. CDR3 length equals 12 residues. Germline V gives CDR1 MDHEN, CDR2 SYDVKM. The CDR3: CASSTSRYEQYF. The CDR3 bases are TGTGCCAGCAGTACTTCTCGATACGAGCAGTACTTC.

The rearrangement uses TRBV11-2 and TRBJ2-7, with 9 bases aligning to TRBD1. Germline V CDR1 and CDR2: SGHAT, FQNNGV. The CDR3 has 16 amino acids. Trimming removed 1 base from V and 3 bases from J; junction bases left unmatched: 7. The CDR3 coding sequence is TGTGCCAGCAGCTTAGGCCCGCCGACAGGGGGCTACGAGCAGTACTTC. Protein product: CASSLGPPTGGYEQYF.

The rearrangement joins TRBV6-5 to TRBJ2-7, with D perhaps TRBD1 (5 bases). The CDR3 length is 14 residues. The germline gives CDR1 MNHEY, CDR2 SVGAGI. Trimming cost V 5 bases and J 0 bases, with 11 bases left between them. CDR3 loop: CASSRTYSSYEQYF. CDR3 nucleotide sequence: TGTGCCAGCAGTAGGACATACAGCTCCTACGAGCAGTACTTC.

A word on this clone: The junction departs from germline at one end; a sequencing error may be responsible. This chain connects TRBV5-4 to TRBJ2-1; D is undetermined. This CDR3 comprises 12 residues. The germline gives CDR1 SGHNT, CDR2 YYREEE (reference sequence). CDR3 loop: CASSLDSSARLF. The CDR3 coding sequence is TGTGCCAGCAGCTTGGATAGCTCAGCGAGGCTCTTC.

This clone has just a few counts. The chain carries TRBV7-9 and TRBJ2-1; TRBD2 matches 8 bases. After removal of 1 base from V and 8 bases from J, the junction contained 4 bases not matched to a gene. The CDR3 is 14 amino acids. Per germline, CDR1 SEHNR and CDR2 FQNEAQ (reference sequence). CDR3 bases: TGTGCCAGCAGCTTAGGAGCGGGAGTACATGAGCAGTTCTTC. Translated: CASSLGAGVHEQFF. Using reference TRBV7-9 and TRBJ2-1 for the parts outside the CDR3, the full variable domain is DTGVSQNPRHKITKRGQNVTFRCDPISEHNRLYWYRQTLGQGPEFLTYFQNEAQLEKSRLLSDRFSAERPKGSFSTLEIQRTEQGDSAMYLCASSLGAGVHEQFFGPGTRLTVL.

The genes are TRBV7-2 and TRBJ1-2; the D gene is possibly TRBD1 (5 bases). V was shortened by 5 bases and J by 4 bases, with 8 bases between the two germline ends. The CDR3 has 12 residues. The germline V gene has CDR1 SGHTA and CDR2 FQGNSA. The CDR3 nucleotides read TGTGCCAGCAGCGCGGGGGGCTATGGCTACACCTTC. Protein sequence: CASSAGGYGYTF.

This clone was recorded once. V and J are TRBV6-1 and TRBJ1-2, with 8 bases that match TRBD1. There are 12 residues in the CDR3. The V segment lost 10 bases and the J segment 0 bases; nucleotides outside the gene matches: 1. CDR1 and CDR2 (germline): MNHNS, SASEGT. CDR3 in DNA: TGTGCCACAGGGGGCTCTAACTATGGCTACACCTTC. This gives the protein CATGGSNYGYTF.

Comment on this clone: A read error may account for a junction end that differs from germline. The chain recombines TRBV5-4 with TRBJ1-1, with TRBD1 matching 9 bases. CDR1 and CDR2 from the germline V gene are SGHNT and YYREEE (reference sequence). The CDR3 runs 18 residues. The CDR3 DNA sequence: TGTACCAGCAGCTTGGGTCCCCCGGGACAGGGATATAACACTGAAGCTTTCTTT. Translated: CTSSLGPPGQGYNTEAFF. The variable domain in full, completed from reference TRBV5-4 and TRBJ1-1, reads ETGVTQSPTHLIKTRGQQVTLRCSSQSGHNTVSWYQQALGQGPQFIFQYYREEENGRGNFPPRFSGLQFPNYSSELNVNALELDDSALYLCTSSLGPPGQGYNTEAFFGQGTRLTVV.

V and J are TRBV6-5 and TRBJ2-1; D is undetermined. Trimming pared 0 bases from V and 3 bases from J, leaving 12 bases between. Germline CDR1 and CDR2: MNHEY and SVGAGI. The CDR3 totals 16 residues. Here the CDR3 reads CASSYSSLALYNEQFF. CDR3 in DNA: TGTGCCAGCAGTTACTCGAGCTTAGCCCTCTACAATGAGCAGTTCTTC.